These 25 T cell receptor beta chains originate from one sample sequenced in a study of tumor-infiltrating lymphocytes in primary liver carcinoma. The investigators made TCR beta cDNA from around 530 ng total RNA, using a constant-region primer. Construction of TCR beta libraries relied on three successive nested multiplex PCR rounds employing slightly modified ARM-PCR. Primers for the first two PCR rounds were TRBV1-TRBV30 forward primers and a C-beta reverse primer (approximately 9 cycles per round). TCRdb analysed the multiplex PCR reads with MiXCR anew, one entry per CDR3 protein. The sample includes roughly 57,000 distinct CDR3 sequences, just over 70% seen only once; the top ten take roughly 60%. Joint extraction of RNA and DNA used roughly 20-32 mg of bulk tissue that was unsorted. Source material: liver tumor tissue from sampling region 2. Subset denoted: tumor region T2, inferior pole. Receptors originate from a man in his forties with primary liver carcinoma and hepatitis B virus infection.

This clonotype has a handful of counts. This may stem from a read error, because a much larger clone lies one nucleotide away. J is TRBJ1-2 and V is TRBV4-3; TRBD1 aligns across 9 bases. Germline CDR1 LGHNA, CDR2 YSLEER. This CDR3 has 16 amino acids. V lost 3 bases to trimming and J lost 2 bases; unmatched junction nucleotides: 7. The CDR3 region is CASSQAGTGRNYGYTF. The CDR3 DNA reads TGCGCCAGCAGCCAGGCAGGGACAGGGAGGAACTATGGCTACACCTTC.

To note about this clonotype: A read error may be the cause here, since a much bigger clone is one base away. CDR3 in amino acids: CASSYSRGGPSGVNVLTF. The CDR3 bases are TGTGCCAGCAGTTACTCGCGGGGGGGGCCCTCTGGGGTCAACGTCCTGACTTTC. The chain links TRBV6-5 to TRBJ2-6; the match to TRBD2 covers 9 bases. This CDR3 has 18 amino acids. Germline CDR1 reads MNHEY; CDR2 reads SVGAGI.

This clonotype was counted a few times. Here the CDR3 omits its conserved ending phenylalanine or tryptophan, so a read error is the likely source. The J gene is TRBJ2-1, the V gene TRBV6-6; no definite D call. Germline V gives CDR1 MNHNY, CDR2 SVGAGI (reference sequence). CDR3 length: 13 amino acids. CDR3 bases: TGTGCTAGCAGTTCGTTAGAAAACAATGAGCAGTTCTCC. The encoded protein is CASSSLENNEQFS.

With respect to this clonotype: A read error may produce the germline difference seen at one junction end. The chain recombines TRBV6-1 with TRBJ1-5; D remains ambiguous. Germline assignment: CDR1 MNHNS and CDR2 SASEGT. This CDR3 is built from 14 residues. CDR3 coding DNA: TGTGCGAGCAGTGAAGGAGGGAGCAATCAGCCCCAGCATTTT. It encodes CASSEGGSNQPQHF.

The V call is TRBV11-2, the J call TRBJ2-7, with 7 bases aligning to TRBD2. Germline CDR1 is SGHAT and CDR2 is FQNNGV. V gave up 2 bases and J gave up 2 bases; unmatched junction bases: 3. This CDR3 has 14 residues. This CDR3 reads CASSLSGVAYEQYF. The CDR3, as DNA: TGTGCCAGCAGCTTAAGCGGGGTCGCCTACGAGCAGTACTTC.

The chain uses TRBV19 and TRBJ2-3; TRBD2 matches 9 bases. This CDR3 contains 15 residues. V lost 4 bases, J lost 1 base, and 3 bases stayed unmatched. Germline CDR1 reads LNHDA; CDR2 reads SQIVND (reference sequence). CDR3 DNA: TGTGCCAGTAGTACCGCGGGAGGGGGCACAGATACGCAGTATTTT. Its translation: CASSTAGGGTDTQYF.

This clonotype was seen a single time. A read error may account for a junction end that differs from germline. The rearrangement joins TRBV13 to TRBJ2-1; D is unresolved. This CDR3 has 11 amino acids. The V gene's germline CDR1 is PRHDT and CDR2 FYEKMQ (reference sequence). The CDR3 protein is CVSSTYNEQFF. CDR3 coding DNA: TGTGTCAGCAGCACGTACAATGAGCAGTTCTTC.

V and J are TRBV11-2 and TRBJ2-5, with 7 bases that match TRBD1. The germline gives CDR1 SGHAT, CDR2 FQNNGV. Trimming cost V 5 bases and J 8 bases; bases outside gene matches: 17. The CDR3 covers 16 residues. CDR3: CASSQTHGRGKDTQYF. CDR3 in DNA: TGTGCCAGCAGCCAAACTCATGGCAGGGGGAAGGATACCCAGTACTTC.

In the case of this clonotype: This could be a read error, since a much larger clone is one nucleotide away. The chain recombines TRBV29-1 with TRBJ2-1; 7 bases line up with TRBD2. Losses at the gene ends were 5 bases for V and 7 bases for J; bases not matched to a gene: 8. The CDR3 length is 13 residues. Germline-derived CDR1 and CDR2 are SQVTM and ANQGSEA. CDR3 DNA: TGCAGCGTTCGGGACTATGGAAAGAATGAGCAGTTCTTC. It codes for CSVRDYGKNEQFF.

This clonotype turned up a few times. The chain couples TRBV19 to TRBJ2-3, with TRBD2 identical over 8 bases. The CDR3 covers 15 residues. Germline values: CDR1 LNHDA, CDR2 SQIVND (reference sequence). Trimming took 4 bases from V and 1 from J; bases not matched to a gene: 4. CDR3 nucleotides: TGTGCCAGTAGTACCCCGGGAGGGGGCACAGATACGCAGTATTTT. This sequence encodes CASSTPGGGTDTQYF.

Ten or more counts support this clonotype. The chain joins TRBV30 to TRBJ2-3; D might be TRBD2 (5 bases). CDR1 and CDR2 from the germline V gene are GTSNPN and SVGIG (reference sequence). This CDR3 spans 16 amino acids. V lost 0 bases, J lost 3 bases, and 16 bases lay in between. The CDR3 DNA is TGTGCCTGGAGTGTAAGGCGCGAGGACTGGACAGATACGCAGTATTTT. Its protein is CAWSVRREDWTDTQYF.

This chain links TRBV5-4 with TRBJ2-2, with D tentatively TRBD1 or TRBD2 (5 bases each). The CDR3 spans 14 residues. The germline gives CDR1 SGHNT, CDR2 YYREEE (reference sequence). V was shortened by 10 bases and J by 5 bases, with 18 bases between the two germline ends. The CDR3 here is CADSLSTGTGELFF. The CDR3 DNA reads TGTGCCGACAGCTTGAGTACGGGGACCGGGGAGCTGTTTTTT. Drawing the rest from reference TRBV5-4 and TRBJ2-2, the complete variable domain is ETGVTQSPTHLIKTRGQQVTLRCSSQSGHNTVSWYQQALGQGPQFIFQYYREEENGRGNFPPRFSGLQFPNYSSELNVNALELDDSALYLCADSLSTGTGELFFGEGSRLTVL.

A note on this clonotype: The conserved phenylalanine or tryptophan normally closing the CDR3 is absent here, so this likely arose from a read error. This rearrangement joins TRBV4-3 to TRBJ2-2, with D perhaps matching TRBD2 (5 bases). Germline V gene sequence: CDR1 LGHNA, CDR2 YSLEER. The CDR3 length is 16 residues. Trimming took 2 bases from V and 6 from J, leaving 16 bases between them. CDR3 loop: CASSQIPEGNPGELFS. The CDR3 DNA follows: TGCGCCAGCAGCCAAATCCCAGAGGGAAACCCCGGGGAGCTGTTTTCT.

A word on this clonotype: The junction departs from the called germline gene at one end, perhaps through a read error. V and J are TRBV4-1 and TRBJ2-3; no clear D gene. The CDR3 covers 15 residues. Germline V gene sequence: CDR1 MGHRA, CDR2 YSYEKL. The CDR3 sequence is CASSQDIRVADTQYF. The CDR3 DNA is TGCGCTAGCAGCCAAGATATACGGGTGGCAGATACGCAGTATTTT.

For this clonotype: The CDR3 carries no conserved terminal phenylalanine or tryptophan, so it likely arises from a read error. This chain links TRBV9 with TRBJ2-2; perhaps TRBD1 as D (6 bases). There are 15 residues in the CDR3. V gave up 3 bases and J gave up 6 bases, with 15 bases separating them. Germline V CDR1 and CDR2: SGDLS, YYNGEE. The CDR3 loop is CASSALGGRAGELFS. In DNA form, the CDR3 reads TGTGCCAGCAGCGCACTAGGGGGACGGGCCGGGGAGCTGTTTTCT.

A remark on this clonotype: At one boundary the junction diverges from the germline segment, which might be a read error. This rearrangement joins TRBV24-1 to TRBJ2-1; D unclear. Germline V gene sequence: CDR1 KGHDR, CDR2 SFDVKD. This CDR3 comprises 13 residues. Written as DNA, the CDR3 is TGTGCCATCAGTGACCCTATTAGGCCCGAGCAGTTCTTC. Protein: CAISDPIRPEQFF.

Regarding this clonotype: Compared with germline, one end of the junction differs, possibly owing to a read error. The chain combines TRBV12-5 with TRBJ2-1; weak D call: TRBD1 (6 bases). Germline V gene data show CDR1 as LGHNT and CDR2 as FRNRAP. The CDR3 covers 13 residues. Here the CDR3 DNA reads TGTGCTACTGGTCCCGGGACAATAGATAAGCAGTTCTTC. Its protein product is CATGPGTIDKQFF.

Worth noting for this clonotype: Germline is not matched at one junction end, which may reflect a read error. The chain couples TRBV7-9 to TRBJ1-2, with no clear D. Per germline, CDR1 SEHNR and CDR2 FQNEAQ (reference sequence). The CDR3 is 16 amino acids. The CDR3 loop is CVSSPEGRLSQYGYTF. CDR3 DNA sequence: TGTGTCAGCAGCCCCGAGGGCAGGCTATCTCAGTATGGCTACACCTTC.

In the case of this clonotype: A junction boundary mismatches the germline segment, possibly from a read error. The chain couples TRBV10-3 to TRBJ2-6, with a possible D match to TRBD2 (6 bases). The CDR3 is 17 amino acids. CDR1 ENHRY and CDR2 SYGVKD come from the germline V gene. CDR3 sequence reads: CTISGAGSLTVANVLTF. CDR3 in DNA: TGTACCATCAGTGGTGCGGGGAGTCTAACTGTGGCCAACGTCCTGACTTTC.

The chain is built from TRBV4-1 and TRBJ1-5, with no clear D. CDR3 length: 17 amino acids. From germline, CDR1 is MGHRA and CDR2 YSYEKL. The chain's CDR3 is CSSSQQMTLYSNQPQHF. CDR3 in DNA: TGCAGCAGCAGCCAACAAATGACACTTTATAGCAATCAGCCCCAGCATTTT.

J is TRBJ2-1 and V is TRBV6-2 or TRBV6-3, with D unclear. Per germline, CDR1 MNHEY and CDR2 SVGEGT. V lost 6 bases and J lost 4, with 13 bases in between. The CDR3 length is 14 residues. The DNA for the CDR3 is TGTGCCAGCAGGCGGTGCGACGATTACAATGAGCAGTTCTTC. Translated, it gives CASRRCDDYNEQFF.

Worth noting for this clonotype: Since no conserved phenylalanine or tryptophan closes the CDR3, a read error is the likely cause. The chain links TRBV11-2 to TRBJ2-7; TRBD2 matches at 8 bases. CDR3 length: 15 residues. In germline, CDR1 is SGHAT, CDR2 FQNNGV. The junction had 9 bases not matched to a gene; V was cut back by 5 bases and J by 3 bases. The CDR3 loop reads CASSQYPGGGYEQYL. CDR3 DNA sequence: TGTGCCAGCAGCCAATATCCGGGAGGGGGCTACGAGCAGTACCTC.

As to this clonotype: The junction shows a germline mismatch at one end, possibly a read error. The chain links TRBV11-2 to TRBJ2-7; perhaps TRBD1 as D (6 bases). Per germline, CDR1 SGHAT and CDR2 FQNNGV. CDR3 length equals 13 residues. This CDR3 reads CASSLDSGDEHYF. For the CDR3, the DNA is TGTGCCAGTAGCTTAGATTCAGGGGACGAGCATTACTTC.

With regard to this clonotype: Germline and junction disagree at one end, which may indicate a read error. The CDR3 reads CASSGVRAGGTSYEQYF. DNA for the CDR3: TGCGCCAGCAGTGGGGTTCGGGCGGGAGGGACTTCCTACGAGCAGTACTTC. The chain combines TRBV6-1 with TRBJ2-7; 9 bases agree with TRBD2. The CDR3 totals 17 residues. Germline CDR1 reads MNHNS; CDR2 reads SASEGT.

V usage is TRBV11-2 and J usage is TRBJ2-7; TRBD1 might be the D (6 bases). In germline, CDR1 is SGHAT, CDR2 FQNNGV. CDR3 length: 16 amino acids. With 5 bases removed from V and 4 bases from J, the gap between germline ends came to 21 bases. The CDR3 is CASSLTLDRSIYEQYF. Here the CDR3 DNA reads TGTGCCAGCAGCCTAACTTTGGACAGAAGTATTTACGAGCAGTACTTC. Using reference TRBV11-2 and TRBJ2-7 for the parts outside the CDR3, the full variable domain is EAGVAQSPRYKIIEKRQSVAFWCNPISGHATLYWYQQILGQGPKLLIQFQNNGVVDDSQLPKDRFSAERLKGVDSTLKIQPAKLEDSAVYLCASSLTLDRSIYEQYFGPGTRLTVT.